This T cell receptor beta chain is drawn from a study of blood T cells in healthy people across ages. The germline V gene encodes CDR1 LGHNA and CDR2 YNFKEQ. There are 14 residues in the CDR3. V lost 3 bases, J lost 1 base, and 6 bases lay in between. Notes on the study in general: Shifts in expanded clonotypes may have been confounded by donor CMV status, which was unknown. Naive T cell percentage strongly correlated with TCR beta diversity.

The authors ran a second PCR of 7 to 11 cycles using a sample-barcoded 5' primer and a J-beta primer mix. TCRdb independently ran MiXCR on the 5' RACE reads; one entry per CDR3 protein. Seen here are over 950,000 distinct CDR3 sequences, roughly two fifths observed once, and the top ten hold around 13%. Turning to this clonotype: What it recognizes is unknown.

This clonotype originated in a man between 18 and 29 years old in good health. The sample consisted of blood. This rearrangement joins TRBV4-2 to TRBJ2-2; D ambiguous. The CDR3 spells CASSHYRNTGELFF. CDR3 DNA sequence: TGTGCCAGCAGCCATTATAGGAACACCGGGGAGCTGTTTTTT.